A selection of T cell receptor beta chains follows, all from one sample in a study of cytomegalovirus exposure and HLA in healthy donors. Sequenced by immunoSEQ multiplex PCR; TCRdb stores in-frame clones only, minus some. Of about 98,000 clones in the sample, approximately 94% were seen once. The sequenced sample consisted of PBMCs. The receptors come from a woman in her late teens or twenties in good health and CMV-seronegative. Each CDR3 is given with its conserved first and last residue. A D gene is named only where the DNA matches it firmly. The size field is filled for only some rows; it gives once, few, many or a size class.

NA	TRBV7-9	TRBJ1-2	NA	CASSLGVSGYTF	TGTGCCAGCAGCTTAGGAGTGTCTGGCTACACCTTC
once	TRBV29-1	TRBJ2-1	TRBD1	CSVDTGGYNEQFF	TGCAGCGTTGATACAGGGGGCTACAATGAGCAGTTCTTC
NA	TRBV19	TRBJ1-1	NA	CATKSGRGTEAFF	TGTGCCACAAAGTCAGGGCGTGGCACTGAAGCTTTCTTT
few	TRBV7-2	TRBJ1-2	NA	CASSPYVGGYTF	TGTGCCAGCAGCCCGTATGTCGGGGGCTACACCTTC
NA	TRBV6-1	TRBJ1-2	NA	CASVNSGNYYGYTF	TGTGCCAGCGTTAACAGCGGGAATTACTATGGCTACACCTTC
NA	TRBV7-2	TRBJ2-3	TRBD2	CASSLAQRGGTDTQYF	TGTGCCAGCAGCTTAGCCCAGCGGGGGGGCACAGATACGCAGTATTTT
NA	TRBV5-4	TRBJ2-4	NA	CASSLAAEDIQYF	TGTGCCAGCAGCTTGGCCGCGGAGGACATTCAGTACTTC
once	TRBV7-9	TRBJ1-1	TRBD1	CASSSTDRGNTEAFF	TGTGCCAGCAGCTCTACGGACAGGGGGAACACTGAAGCTTTCTTT
NA	TRBV27	TRBJ1-1	NA	CASSLWAGNTEAFF	TGTGCCAGCAGTTTATGGGCGGGAAACACTGAAGCTTTCTTT
NA	TRBV11-2	TRBJ1-2	NA	CASSSRGLGGIYYGYTF	TGTGCCAGCAGCTCCAGAGGTCTGGGTGGTATCTACTATGGCTACACCTTC
NA	TRBV11-3	TRBJ2-2	TRBD2	CASSAPGLATGELFF	TGTGCCAGCAGCGCGCCGGGACTAGCGACCGGGGAGCTGTTTTTT
NA	TRBV19	TRBJ2-7	TRBD1	CASSNRGGNEQYF	TGTGCCAGTAGTAACAGGGGTGGAAACGAGCAGTACTTC
NA	TRBV9	TRBJ2-3	TRBD2	CASSVAQRGRSTDTQYF	TGTGCCAGCAGCGTAGCCCAACGCGGGAGGAGCACAGATACGCAGTATTTT
NA	TRBV5-5	TRBJ2-5	NA	CASSFAGQLQETQYF	TGTGCCAGCAGCTTTGCTGGGCAACTTCAAGAGACCCAGTACTTC
NA	TRBV10-3	TRBJ2-1	NA	CAISEMTIGEQFF	TGTGCCATCAGTGAGATGACTATTGGTGAGCAGTTCTTC
NA	TRBV6-5	TRBJ1-5	NA	CASSYGAGGNQPQHF	TGTGCCAGCAGTTACGGGGCAGGGGGCAATCAGCCCCAGCATTTT
NA	TRBV18	TRBJ1-3	NA	CASSPRSPSGNTIYF	TGTGCCAGCTCACCACGTTCTCCCTCTGGAAACACCATATATTTT
NA	TRBV9	TRBJ1-2	NA	CASSFPLEVVPGEGYGYTF	TGTGCCAGCAGCTTCCCCCTCGAGGTGGTGCCAGGGGAGGGCTATGGCTACACCTTC
NA	TRBV5-8	TRBJ2-7	NA	CASSLTGRLGDYEQYF	TGTGCCAGCAGCTTGACCGGTCGACTCGGCGACTACGAGCAGTACTTC
once	TRBV19	TRBJ1-1	TRBD1	CASSSRQGLAEAFF	TGTGCCAGTAGTTCAAGACAGGGTCTCGCTGAAGCTTTCTTT
NA	TRBV28	TRBJ1-2	TRBD1	CASTGDRPWDGYTF	TGTGCCAGCACCGGGGACAGGCCATGGGATGGCTACACCTTC
NA	TRBV7-9	TRBJ2-7	NA	CASSSSGQTHYEQYF	TGTGCCAGCAGCTCCTCCGGACAGACTCACTACGAGCAGTACTTC
NA	TRBV7-2	TRBJ1-1	NA	CASSSSPLSYTEAFF	TGTGCCAGCAGCTCAAGTCCCCTAAGCTACACTGAAGCTTTCTTT
NA	TRBV9	TRBJ1-6	TRBD1	CASSPTTRGRGDNSPLHF	TGTGCCAGCAGCCCAACGACCAGGGGGCGAGGGGATAATTCACCCCTCCACTTT
NA	TRBV5-1	TRBJ1-1	TRBD1	CASSLGQDEAFF	TGCGCCAGCAGCTTAGGACAGGACGAAGCTTTCTTT
NA	TRBV9	TRBJ1-4	NA	CASSAWGVRDEKLFF	TGTGCCAGCAGCGCCTGGGGAGTTCGCGATGAAAAACTGTTTTTT
NA	TRBV2	TRBJ2-7	NA	CASRRQFSPYEQYF	TGTGCCAGCAGGCGGCAGTTTTCCCCCTACGAGCAGTACTTC
once	TRBV27	TRBJ2-3	TRBD1	CASSLGTVAGTQYF	TGTGCCAGCAGTTTAGGGACAGTGGCAGGTACGCAGTATTTT
NA	TRBV6-5	TRBJ1-1	NA	CATLAFGNTEAFF	TGTGCCACCCTCGCGTTCGGGAACACTGAAGCTTTCTTT
few	TRBV4-3	TRBJ1-1	NA	CASSRTTENTEAFF	TGCGCCAGCAGCCGAACGACAGAGAACACTGAAGCTTTCTTT
NA	TRBV10-3	TRBJ1-1	NA	CAISESGVAEAFF	TGTGCCATCAGTGAGTCAGGGGTAGCTGAAGCTTTCTTT
NA	TRBV5-1	TRBJ1-1	NA	CASSFRGLSMNTEAFF	TGCGCCAGCAGCTTTCGGGGACTGTCGATGAACACTGAAGCTTTCTTT
NA	TRBV30	TRBJ2-5	NA	CAWSGDFTGETQYF	TGTGCCTGGAGTGGGGACTTCACGGGAGAGACCCAGTACTTC
once	TRBV28	TRBJ2-7	NA	CASSLGPGRSYEQYF	TGTGCCAGCAGTTTAGGGCCAGGGCGCTCCTACGAGCAGTACTTC
few	TRBV19	TRBJ2-7	TRBD1	CASSSGQELYEQYF	TGTGCCAGTAGTTCCGGACAGGAGCTCTACGAGCAGTACTTC
NA	TRBV7-9	TRBJ2-7	TRBD2	CASSFSGGGYEQYF	TGTGCCAGCAGCTTTAGCGGGGGCGGCTACGAGCAGTACTTC
NA	TRBV28	TRBJ1-3	TRBD1	CASTDRVNTIYF	TGTGCCAGCACGGACAGGGTTAACACCATATATTTT
NA	TRBV7-2	TRBJ2-7	TRBD2	CASSPYPTGTSYEQYF	TGTGCCAGCAGTCCCTATCCCACCGGGACTAGCTACGAGCAGTACTTC
NA	TRBV6-5	TRBJ2-7	NA	CASRRGGAYEQYF	TGTGCCAGCAGGCGTGGCGGGGCCTACGAGCAGTACTTC
NA	TRBV6-1	TRBJ2-7	TRBD1	CASSEMRQGDYEQYF	TGTGCCAGCAGTGAAATGAGACAGGGGGACTACGAGCAGTACTTC
NA	TRBV21-1	TRBJ1-1	NA	CAVAPGSITEAFF	NA
NA	TRBV4-1	TRBJ1-4	NA	CASSPKRANEKLFF	TGCGCCAGCAGCCCCAAACGGGCTAATGAAAAACTGTTTTTT
NA	TRBV11-2	TRBJ2-5	TRBD2	CASSLGTSGQETQYF	TGTGCCAGCAGCTTAGGGACTAGCGGACAAGAGACCCAGTACTTC
NA	TRBV29-1	TRBJ1-1	NA	CSVESGATEAFF	TGCAGCGTTGAGTCGGGTGCCACTGAAGCTTTCTTT
NA	TRBV9	TRBJ1-2	NA	CASSVNEYGYTF	TGTGCCAGCAGCGTAAACGAGTATGGCTACACCTTC
NA	TRBV9	TRBJ2-4	NA	CASSVVAGSGKNIQYF	TGTGCCAGCAGCGTAGTGGCAGGGTCGGGCAAAAACATTCAGTACTTC
NA	TRBV4-3	TRBJ2-3	NA	CASSLADGEITDTQYF	TGCGCCAGCAGCCTAGCCGACGGGGAGATCACAGATACGCAGTATTTT
NA	TRBV19	TRBJ1-2	TRBD1	CASSAGQGPYGYTF	TGTGCCAGTAGCGCGGGACAGGGACCCTATGGCTACACCTTC
NA	TRBV27	TRBJ1-1	TRBD1	CASSSTGANTEAFF	TGTGCCAGCAGTTCGACAGGGGCGAACACTGAAGCTTTCTTT